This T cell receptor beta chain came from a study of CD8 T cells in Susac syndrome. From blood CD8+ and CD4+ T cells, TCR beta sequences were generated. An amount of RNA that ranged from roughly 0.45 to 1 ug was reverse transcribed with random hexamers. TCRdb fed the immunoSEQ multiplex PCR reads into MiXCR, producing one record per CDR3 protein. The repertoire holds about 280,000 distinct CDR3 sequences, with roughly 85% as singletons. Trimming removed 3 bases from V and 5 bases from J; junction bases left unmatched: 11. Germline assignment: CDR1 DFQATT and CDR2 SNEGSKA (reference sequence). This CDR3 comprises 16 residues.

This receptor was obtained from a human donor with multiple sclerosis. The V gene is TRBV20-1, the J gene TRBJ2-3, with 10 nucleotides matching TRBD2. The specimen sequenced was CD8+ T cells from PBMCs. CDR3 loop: CSARGPRTSGLDTQYF. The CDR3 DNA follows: TGCAGTGCTAGGGGCCCTCGGACTAGCGGATTAGATACGCAGTATTTT.